Below, 2 T cell receptor beta chains from the same sample are listed, as sequenced in a study of OX40 agonist ivuxolimab in advanced cancers. This table comes from immunoSEQ multiplex PCR, and its TCRdb copy is limited to in-frame clones, with some not included. Of some 100,000 clones detected, around 91% appear once; the ten largest clones hold around 0.86%. Here the sequenced sample was CD4+ or CD8+ T cells sorted from blood, taken in a trial of the OX40 agonist ivuxolimab. These TCRs come from an adult with an advanced solid tumor such as melanoma, head and neck, liver or kidney cancer.

This sequence joins TRBV18 and TRBJ1-2, with D maybe TRBD1 (6 bases). Deletions cut 3 bases from V and 5 bases from J, with 10 bases between. This CDR3 is built from 13 residues. Germline CDR1 KGHSH, CDR2 LQKENI. CDR3 coding DNA: TGTGCCAGCTCACCTCAGACAGGATATGGCTACACCTTC. Its protein is CASSPQTGYGYTF.

The chain links TRBV19 to TRBJ2-5; 9 nucleotides match TRBD1. This CDR3 has 15 residues. Germline V gene data show CDR1 as LNHDA and CDR2 as SQIVND (reference sequence). Losses at the gene ends were 4 bases for V and 5 bases for J; bases not matched to a gene: 8. CDR3 coding DNA: TGTGCCAGTAGTACCACAGGGGGCGCTGGGGAGACCCAGTACTTC. It encodes CASSTTGGAGETQYF.